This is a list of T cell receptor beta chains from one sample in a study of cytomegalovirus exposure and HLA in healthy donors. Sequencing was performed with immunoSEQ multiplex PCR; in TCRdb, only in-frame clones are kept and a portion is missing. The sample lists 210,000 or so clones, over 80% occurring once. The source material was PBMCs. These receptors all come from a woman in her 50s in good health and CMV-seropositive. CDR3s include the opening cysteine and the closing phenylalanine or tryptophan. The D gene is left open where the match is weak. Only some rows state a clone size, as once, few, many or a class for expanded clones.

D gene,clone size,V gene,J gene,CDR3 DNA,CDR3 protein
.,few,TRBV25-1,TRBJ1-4,TGTGCCAGCAGTGACCCAACTTTTACCAATGAAAAACTGTTTTTT,CASSDPTFTNEKLFF
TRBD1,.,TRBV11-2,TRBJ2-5,TGTGCCAGCGGCATGGGGACAGATCAAGAGACCCAGTACTTC,CASGMGTDQETQYF
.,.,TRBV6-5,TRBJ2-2,TGTGCCAGCAGTTACAACAGCCCGAACACCGGGGAGCTGTTTTTT,CASSYNSPNTGELFF
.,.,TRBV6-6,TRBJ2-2,TGTGCCATGGGGGACGGGGGTTTAAGGACCGGGGAGCTGTTTTTT,CAMGDGGLRTGELFF
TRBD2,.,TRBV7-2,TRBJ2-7,TGTGCCAGCAGCTTAGTTAGGACTAGCGGGGGGTCACAATACTTC,CASSLVRTSGGSQYF
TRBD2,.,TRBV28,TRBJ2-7,TGTGCCAGCAGTGCGGCGGGGGGGCTTAGGTACGAGCAGTACTTC,CASSAAGGLRYEQYF
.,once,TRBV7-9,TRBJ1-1,TGTGCCAGCAGCCATGAAGCTTTCTTT,CASSHEAFF
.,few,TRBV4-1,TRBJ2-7,TGCGCCAGCAGCCAAGAAGACAGAATCTCCTACGAGCAGTACTTC,CASSQEDRISYEQYF
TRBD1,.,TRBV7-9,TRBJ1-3,TGTTCCAGCAGCTCCAGGGGGCTCGCTGGAAACACCATATATTTT,CSSSSRGLAGNTIYF
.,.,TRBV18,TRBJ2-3,TGTGCCAGCTCCCTGGGTACTGCGGGCTCCACAGATACGCAGTATTTT,CASSLGTAGSTDTQYF
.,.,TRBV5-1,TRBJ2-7,TGCGCCAGCAGCCGTGACAGGACATCTACCTACGAGCAGTACTTC,CASSRDRTSTYEQYF
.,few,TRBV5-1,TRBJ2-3,TGCGCCAGCACCCGCCAGCGGGGCACAGATACGCAGTATTTT,CASTRQRGTDTQYF
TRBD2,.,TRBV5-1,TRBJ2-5,TGCGCCAGCAGCCTAAGGACTAGCGGGGCCATCAAAGAGACCCAGTACTTC,CASSLRTSGAIKETQYF
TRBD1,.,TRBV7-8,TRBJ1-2,TGTGCCAGCAGCTTAGACAGGACAGGGCAAATCTTC,CASSLDRTGQIF
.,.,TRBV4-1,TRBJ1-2,TGCGCCAGCAGCCAAGGGTCAGGGATCAGCTATGGCTACACCTTC,CASSQGSGISYGYTF
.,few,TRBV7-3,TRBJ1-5,TGTGCCAGCAGCTCCGGGTCGGGGGGGCCCCAGCATTTT,CASSSGSGGPQHF
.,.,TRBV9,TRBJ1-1,TGTGCCAGCAGCGCAGGGTCTGGAATGAACACTGAAGCTTTCTTT,CASSAGSGMNTEAFF
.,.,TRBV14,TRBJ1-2,TGTGCCAGCAGCCAAGTTGTGAGGCAGACCGATGGCTACACCTTC,CASSQVVRQTDGYTF
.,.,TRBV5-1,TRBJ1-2,TGCGCCAGCAGCTTGGCTCAGGGCGAAGGCTACACCTTC,CASSLAQGEGYTF
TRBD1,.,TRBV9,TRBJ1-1,TGTGCCAGCAGCGTAAACGCTGACAGGGGGAACACTGAAGCTTTCTTT,CASSVNADRGNTEAFF
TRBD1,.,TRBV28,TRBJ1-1,TGTGCCAGCAGTTTGTACACAGGCGTCACAGGGGGTAGGACTGAAGCTTTCTTT,CASSLYTGVTGGRTEAFF
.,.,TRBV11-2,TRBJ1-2,TGTGCCAGCAGCTTAGATAGGGGTTATGGCTACACCTTC,CASSLDRGYGYTF
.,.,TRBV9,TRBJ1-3,TGTGCCAGCAGCGTAGACAGGGCGGCTGGAAACACCATATATTTT,CASSVDRAAGNTIYF
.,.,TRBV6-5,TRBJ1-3,TGTGCCAGCAGTTACTCAGGAGCTGGAAACATCATATATTTT,CASSYSGAGNIIYF
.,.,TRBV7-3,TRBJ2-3,TGTGCCAGCAGCTTAGGGACAAACACAGATACGCAGTATTTT,CASSLGTNTDTQYF
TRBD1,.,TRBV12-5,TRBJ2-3,TGTGCTAGTGGTCCTGGACAGGGGAGCACAGATACGCAGTATTTT,CASGPGQGSTDTQYF
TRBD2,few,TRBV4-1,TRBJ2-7,TGCGCCAGCAGCCAAGTTATAGGGCGGGGGGGGTCCTACGAGCAGTACTTC,CASSQVIGRGGSYEQYF
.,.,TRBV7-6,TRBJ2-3,TGTGCCAGCAGCTGGACTTTTTCAGATACGCAGTATTTT,CASSWTFSDTQYF
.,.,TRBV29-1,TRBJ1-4,TGCAGCGTTGGTCAGGGCCGGGATGAAAAACTGTTTTTT,CSVGQGRDEKLFF
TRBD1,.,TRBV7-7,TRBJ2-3,TGTGCCAGCAGCTCAGGACAGGGGTCAGATACGCAGTATTTT,CASSSGQGSDTQYF
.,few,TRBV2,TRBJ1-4,TGTGCCAGCAGCGCCCAGGGGTCAACTAATGAAAAACTGTTTTTT,CASSAQGSTNEKLFF
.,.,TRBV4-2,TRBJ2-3,TGTGCCAGCAGCCACCTAGGATCTCGCGGGAATACGCAGTATTTT,CASSHLGSRGNTQYF
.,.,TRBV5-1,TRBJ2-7,TGCGCCAGCAGCTTGGTTCGGAGGATCGACGAGCAGTACTTC,CASSLVRRIDEQYF
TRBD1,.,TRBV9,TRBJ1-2,TGTGCCAGCAGCGTAGACCGACAGGGAGCTAACTATGGCTACACCTTC,CASSVDRQGANYGYTF
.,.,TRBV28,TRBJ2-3,TGTGCCAGCAGTCCAACTCGGCCAGCGGCAGATACGCAGTATTTT,CASSPTRPAADTQYF
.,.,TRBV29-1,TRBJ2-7,TGCAGCGTTGAGAACTACGGCGAGCAGTACTTC,CSVENYGEQYF
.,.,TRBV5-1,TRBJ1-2,TGCGCCAGCAGCATTGACAGCTATGGCTACACCTTC,CASSIDSYGYTF
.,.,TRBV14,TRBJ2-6,TGTGCCAGCAGCCAAGATCCCCTGTCTGGGGCCAACGTCCTGACTTTC,CASSQDPLSGANVLTF
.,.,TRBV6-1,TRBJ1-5,TGTGCCAGCAGTTTTACAGGGTCTGGCAATCAGCCCCAGCATTTT,CASSFTGSGNQPQHF
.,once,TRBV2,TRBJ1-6,TGTGCCAGCAGTACAGGGTACGTGTCACCCCTCCACTTT,CASSTGYVSPLHF